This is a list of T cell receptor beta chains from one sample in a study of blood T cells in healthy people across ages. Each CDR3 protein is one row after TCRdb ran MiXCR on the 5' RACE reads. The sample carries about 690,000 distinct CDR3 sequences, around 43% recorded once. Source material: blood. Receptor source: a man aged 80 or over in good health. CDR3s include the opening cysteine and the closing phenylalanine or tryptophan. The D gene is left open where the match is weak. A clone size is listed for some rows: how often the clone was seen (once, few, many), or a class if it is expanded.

CASSLLSVETQYF TGTGCCAGCAGTTTGCTCAGCGTGGAGACCCAGTACTTC TRBJ2-5 . . 13 TRBV12-3/TRBV12-4
CASSVNDYEQYF TGTGCCAGCAGCGTCAACGACTACGAGCAGTACTTC TRBJ2-7 . . 12 TRBV9
CASSQVNRDRGQQETQYF TGCGCCAGCAGCCAAGTTAACCGGGACAGGGGACAACAAGAGACCCAGTACTTC TRBJ2-5 TRBD1 . 18 TRBV4-1
CAISPTGNSGNTIYF TGTGCCATCAGTCCCACAGGGAACTCTGGAAACACCATATATTTT TRBJ1-3 . . 15 TRBV10-3
CASSRTASGHNEQFF TGTGCCAGCAGCCGAACCGCTAGCGGTCACAATGAGCAGTTCTTC TRBJ2-1 TRBD2 . 15 TRBV14
CASSRTSGRREQYF TGTGCCAGCAGTAGGACTAGCGGGAGGCGCGAGCAGTACTTC TRBJ2-7 TRBD2 . 14 TRBV2
CASSSGLAAGADTQYF TGTGCCAGCAGTTCAGGACTAGCCGCAGGGGCAGATACGCAGTATTTT TRBJ2-3 TRBD2 . 16 TRBV6-6
CASSLSGLAMNTGELFF TGTGCCAGCAGCTTAAGCGGACTAGCGATGAACACCGGGGAGCTGTTTTTT TRBJ2-2 TRBD2 few 17 TRBV13
CASSPTRKTQYF TGTGCCAGCTCCCCCACGAGAAAGACCCAGTACTTC TRBJ2-5 . few 12 TRBV6-2/TRBV6-3
CASSPHETGRLEAFF TGTGCCAGCAGTCCCCACGAGACAGGCCGGCTTGAAGCTTTCTTT TRBJ1-1 . few 15 TRBV6-2/TRBV6-3
CASSLDGASGRFKNIQYF TGTGCCAGCAGCTTAGATGGGGCTAGCGGGAGATTCAAAAACATTCAGTACTTC TRBJ2-4 TRBD2 . 18 TRBV11-2
CASSLKHNTGELFF TGTGCCAGCAGCTTAAAGCACAACACCGGGGAGCTGTTTTTT TRBJ2-2 . few 14 TRBV7-3
CACSSTNIAKNIQYF TGTGCCTGCAGTTCAACTAACATAGCCAAAAACATTCAGTACTTC TRBJ2-4 . . 15 TRBV28
CASGTRPTCEQYF TGTGCCAGCGGGACTAGACCGACGTGCGAGCAGTACTTC TRBJ2-7 TRBD2 . 13 TRBV18
CSASRLQETQYF TGCAGTGCTAGTCGACTCCAAGAGACCCAGTACTTC TRBJ2-5 . . 12 TRBV20-1
CASSYASGAISYEQYF TGTGCCAGCAGTTACGCTAGCGGGGCCATCTCCTACGAGCAGTACTTC TRBJ2-7 TRBD2 . 16 TRBV6-2/TRBV6-3
CASGRGLAGENEQFF TGTGCCAGCGGCCGGGGACTAGCGGGAGAGAATGAGCAGTTCTTC TRBJ2-1 TRBD2 . 15 TRBV6-5
CASSLGAATSYEQYF TGTGCCAGCAGCTTAGGGGCGGCGACTTCCTACGAGCAGTACTTC TRBJ2-7 . few 15 TRBV11-2
CASSSSLAGANVLTF TGTGCCAGCAGTTCCAGCTTAGCTGGGGCCAACGTCCTGACTTTC TRBJ2-6 . . 15 TRBV25-1
CSATTGGYSYEQYF TGCAGTGCGACCACCGGGGGTTACTCCTACGAGCAGTACTTC TRBJ2-7 . . 14 TRBV20-1
CASSYIGSPYEQYF TGTGCCAGCAGTTACATAGGCAGTCCCTACGAGCAGTACTTC TRBJ2-7 . . 14 TRBV6-2/TRBV6-3
CASSPEVMANQETQYF TGCGCCAGCAGCCCGGAGGTTATGGCTAACCAAGAGACCCAGTACTTC TRBJ2-5 . few 16 TRBV5-1
CASFLAGHYNEQFF TGTGCCAGCTTCCTAGCGGGGCATTACAATGAGCAGTTCTTC TRBJ2-1 TRBD2 . 14 TRBV28
CSAYRREKLFF TGCAGTGCTTACAGGCGTGAAAAACTGTTTTTT TRBJ1-4 . . 11 TRBV20-1
CASSYRVSGKSIQETQFF TGTGCCAGCAGTTACCGAGTTTCAGGGAAAAGTATCCAAGAGACCCAGTTCTTC TRBJ2-1 . . 18 TRBV6-5
CASSLDVADTYEQYF TGCGCCAGCAGCTTGGATGTAGCGGATACCTACGAGCAGTACTTC TRBJ2-7 . few 15 TRBV5-1
CASSPTGEGSYGQYF TGTGCCAGCAGTCCTACAGGGGAAGGTTCCTACGGGCAGTACTTC TRBJ2-7 TRBD1 . 15 TRBV6-6
CASSPDRGRDEQYF TGTGCCAGTAGCCCGGACAGGGGGAGGGACGAGCAGTACTTC TRBJ2-7 TRBD1 few 14 TRBV6-5
CASSGSTTPEGEKLFF TGTGCCAGCAGCGGGAGCACGACGCCGGAGGGTGAAAAACTGTTTTTT TRBJ1-4 . once 16 TRBV5-8